Following are 10 T cell receptor beta chains from one sample sequenced in a study of lymphopenia after photon versus proton radiotherapy. Using immunoSEQ multiplex PCR, the repertoire was profiled, and TCRdb retains in-frame clones only, with some absent. This table has tens of thousands of clones, approximately 92% appearing once. The specimen was peripheral blood, collected from a patient treated with proton-based radiotherapy. These receptors were taken from a woman in her 70s with pancreatic cancer. Some clones in this sample may be carry-over from other donors' samples.

The chain joins TRBV29-1 to TRBJ2-1; 10 bases align to TRBD2. Germline V gene data show CDR1 as SQVTM and CDR2 as ANQGSEA. Unmatched junction bases numbered 5, after V lost 4 bases and J lost 8 bases. This CDR3 has 13 residues. CDR3 nucleotide sequence: TGCAGCGTTGTAACTAGCGGGAACCATGAGCAGTTCTTC. Translated, it gives CSVVTSGNHEQFF.

CDR3 amino acids: CASSVVVDYEQYF. CDR3 nucleotide sequence: TGTGCCAGCAGTGTTGTCGTAGACTACGAGCAGTACTTC. V usage is TRBV2 and J usage is TRBJ2-7; D gene ambiguous. The CDR3 has 13 residues. CDR1 and CDR2 (germline): SNHLY, FYNNEI. V was cut by 4 bases and J by 3 bases, with 10 bases left in between.

This sequence joins TRBV7-9 and TRBJ2-1; possible D gene TRBD1, 6 bases. Germline values: CDR1 SEHNR, CDR2 FQNEAQ (reference sequence). The CDR3 extends over 16 amino acids. Trimming took off 5 bases at V and 5 bases at J, with 19 bases between the two ends. The CDR3 sequence is CASSPAAVYRDNEQFF. In DNA, the CDR3 is TGTGCCAGCAGCCCCGCCGCGGTCTACAGGGACAATGAGCAGTTCTTC.

This chain uses TRBV6-6 with TRBJ2-5; D is ambiguous. This CDR3 region has 13 residues. Looked up from germline, CDR1 is MNHNY and CDR2 is SVGAGI (reference sequence). The V and J ends lost 7 bases and 4 bases respectively, with 13 bases between them. The CDR3 region has the DNA TGTGCCAGCAACGAAGGGCCTGGAGAGACCCAGTACTTC. Translation: CASNEGPGETQYF.

The chain joins TRBV5-1 to TRBJ1-5; no clear D gene. Trimming shortened V by 0 bases and J by 2 bases, and 6 bases separated the two germline ends. This CDR3 contains 14 residues. CDR1 and CDR2 from the germline V gene are SGHRS and YFSETQ. The CDR3 DNA follows: TGCGCCAGCAGCTTGGAAGGTGGCAATCAGCCCCAGCATTTT. As protein: CASSLEGGNQPQHF. The entire variable domain, with the rest obtained from reference TRBV5-1 and TRBJ1-5, is as follows: KAGVTQTPRYLIKTRGQQVTLSCSPISGHRSVSWYQQTPGQGLQFLFEYFSETQRNKGNFPGRFSGRQFSNSRSEMNVSTLELGDSALYLCASSLEGGNQPQHFGDGTRLSIL.

This chain joins TRBV10-3 and TRBJ2-5, with D perhaps matching TRBD2 (5 bases). CDR1 ENHRY and CDR2 SYGVKD come from the germline V gene. The V gene lost 8 bases and the J gene lost 1 base, with 11 bases spanning the gap. The CDR3 length is 13 residues. The CDR3 DNA reads as TGTGCCATCGGCCCGGGGAGCCAAGAGACCCAGTACTTC. Its translation is CAIGPGSQETQYF.

This clone was detected only once. The chain links TRBV28 to TRBJ1-6; perhaps TRBD1 as D (6 bases). CDR3 length equals 14 residues. The germline CDR1 and CDR2 sequences are MDHEN and SYDVKM. V lost 6 bases, J lost 7 bases, and 13 bases lay in between. CDR3 residues: CASRAGTPNSPLHF. The CDR3 DNA is TGTGCCAGCAGGGCCGGGACACCGAATTCACCCCTCCACTTT.

The CDR3 loop is CASSLGDYLLGTF. The CDR3 region has the DNA TGTGCCAGCAGCTTAGGGGACTACCTCTTGGGAACCTTC. This chain joins TRBV7-9 and TRBJ1-2, with a possible D match to TRBD1 (5 bases). The CDR3 loop spans 13 amino acids. V lost 1 base to trimming and J lost 14 bases, with 17 bases between them. Germline V gene lookup returns CDR1 SEHNR and CDR2 FQNEAQ (reference sequence).

The chain couples TRBV5-6 to TRBJ1-5, with TRBD1 matching 8 bases. The CDR3 extends over 14 amino acids. CDR1 and CDR2 (germline): SGHDT, YYEEEE. Trimming removed 4 bases from V and 7 bases from J; junction bases left unmatched: 7. CDR3 sequence reads: CASSRGQASQPQHF. CDR3 coding DNA: TGTGCCAGCAGCCGGGGACAGGCTTCCCAGCCCCAGCATTTT. Looking up the rest from reference TRBV5-6 and TRBJ1-5 gives the full variable domain: DAGVTQSPTHLIKTRGQQVTLRCSPKSGHDTVSWYQQALGQGPQFIFQYYEEEERQRGNFPDRFSGHQFPNYSSELNVNALLLGDSALYLCASSRGQASQPQHFGDGTRLSIL.

The chain employs TRBV5-4 and TRBJ1-1; D not resolved. CDR1 and CDR2 (germline): SGHNT, YYREEE (reference sequence). The CDR3 is made up of 11 amino acids. The V end was cut by 4 bases, the J end by 6 bases, with 7 bases between. The CDR3 coding sequence is TGTGCCAGCAGCCAAGGACCTGAAGCTTTCTTT. Its protein product is CASSQGPEAFF. Based on the CDR3 plus reference TRBV5-4 and TRBJ1-1, the full variable domain is ETGVTQSPTHLIKTRGQQVTLRCSSQSGHNTVSWYQQALGQGPQFIFQYYREEENGRGNFPPRFSGLQFPNYSSELNVNALELDDSALYLCASSQGPEAFFGQGTRLTVV.